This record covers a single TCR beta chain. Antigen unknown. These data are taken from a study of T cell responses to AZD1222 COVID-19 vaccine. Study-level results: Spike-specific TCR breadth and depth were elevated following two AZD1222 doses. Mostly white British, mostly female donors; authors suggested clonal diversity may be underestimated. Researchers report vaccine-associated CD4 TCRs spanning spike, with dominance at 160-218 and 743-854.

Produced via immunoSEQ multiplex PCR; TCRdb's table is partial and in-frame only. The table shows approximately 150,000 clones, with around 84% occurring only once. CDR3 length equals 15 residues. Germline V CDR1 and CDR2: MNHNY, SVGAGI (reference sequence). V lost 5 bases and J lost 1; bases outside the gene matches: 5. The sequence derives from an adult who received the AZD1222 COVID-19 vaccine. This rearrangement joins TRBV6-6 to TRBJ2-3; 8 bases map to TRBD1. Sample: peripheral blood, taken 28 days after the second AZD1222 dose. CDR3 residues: CASSPPGQGTDTQYF. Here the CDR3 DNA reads TGTGCCAGCAGTCCCCCGGGACAGGGCACAGATACGCAGTATTTT.